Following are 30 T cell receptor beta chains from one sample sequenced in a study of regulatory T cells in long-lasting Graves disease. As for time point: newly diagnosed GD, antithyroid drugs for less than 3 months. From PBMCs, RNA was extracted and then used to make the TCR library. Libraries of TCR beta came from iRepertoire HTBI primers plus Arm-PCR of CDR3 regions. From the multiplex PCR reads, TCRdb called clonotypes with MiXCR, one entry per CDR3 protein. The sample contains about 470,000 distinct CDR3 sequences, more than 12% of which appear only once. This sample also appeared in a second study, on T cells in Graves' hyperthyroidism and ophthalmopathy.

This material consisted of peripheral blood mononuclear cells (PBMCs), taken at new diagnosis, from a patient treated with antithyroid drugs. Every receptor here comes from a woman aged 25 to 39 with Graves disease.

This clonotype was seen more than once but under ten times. In nucleotides, the CDR3 is TGTGCCAGCAGCTCCGGTAGCGGGAGTTGGACAGATACGCAGTATTTT. Translating it yields CASSSGSGSWTDTQYF. The V gene is TRBV11-3, the J gene TRBJ2-3, with 9 positions matching TRBD2. The CDR3 has 16 residues. Germline V gene sequence: CDR1 SGHNT, CDR2 YENEEA. Unmatched junction bases numbered 8, after V lost 4 bases and J lost 3 bases.

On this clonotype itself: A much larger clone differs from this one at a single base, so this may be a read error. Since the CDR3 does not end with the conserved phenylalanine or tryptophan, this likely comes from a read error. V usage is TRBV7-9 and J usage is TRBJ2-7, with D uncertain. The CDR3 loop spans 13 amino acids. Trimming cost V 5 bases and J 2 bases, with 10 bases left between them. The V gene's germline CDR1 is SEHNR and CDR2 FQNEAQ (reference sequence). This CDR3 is CASSPRNAYEQYL. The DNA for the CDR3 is TGTGCCAGCAGCCCTCGTAATGCCTACGAGCAGTACCTC.

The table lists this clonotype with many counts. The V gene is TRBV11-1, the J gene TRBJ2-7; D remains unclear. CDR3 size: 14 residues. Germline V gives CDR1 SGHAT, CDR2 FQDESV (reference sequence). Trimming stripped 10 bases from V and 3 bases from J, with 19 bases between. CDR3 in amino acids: CAIPEPGDCYEQYF. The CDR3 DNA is TGTGCCATCCCTGAGCCCGGAGACTGCTACGAGCAGTACTTC.

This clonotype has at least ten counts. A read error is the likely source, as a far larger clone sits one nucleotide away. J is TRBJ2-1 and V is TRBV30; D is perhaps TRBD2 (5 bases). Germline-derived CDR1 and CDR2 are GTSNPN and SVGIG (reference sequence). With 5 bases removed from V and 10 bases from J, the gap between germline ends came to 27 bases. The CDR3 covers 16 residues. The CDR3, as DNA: TGTGCCTGGGATCCGGTGGGTGGAGGAATCGACTACGAGCAGTTCTTC. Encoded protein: CAWDPVGGGIDYEQFF.

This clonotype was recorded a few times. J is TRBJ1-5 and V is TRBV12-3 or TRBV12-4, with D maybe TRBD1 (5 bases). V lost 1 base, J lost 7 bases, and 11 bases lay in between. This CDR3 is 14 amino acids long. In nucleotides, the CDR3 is TGTGCCAGCAGTTTAGGGGCAGGGTGGCAGCCCCAGCATTTT. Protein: CASSLGAGWQPQHF.

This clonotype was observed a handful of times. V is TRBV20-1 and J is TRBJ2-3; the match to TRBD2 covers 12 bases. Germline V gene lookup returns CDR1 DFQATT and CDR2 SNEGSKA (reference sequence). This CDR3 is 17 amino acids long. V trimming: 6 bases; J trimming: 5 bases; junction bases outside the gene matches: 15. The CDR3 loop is CSATDFRTSGAGDTQYF. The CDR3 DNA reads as TGCAGTGCAACAGACTTTCGGACTAGCGGGGCGGGAGATACGCAGTATTTT.

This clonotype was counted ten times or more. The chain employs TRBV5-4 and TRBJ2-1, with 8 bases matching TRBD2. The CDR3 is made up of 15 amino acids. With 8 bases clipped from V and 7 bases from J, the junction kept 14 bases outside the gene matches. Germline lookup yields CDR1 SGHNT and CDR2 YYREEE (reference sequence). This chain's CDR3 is CASQHASGYRNEQFF. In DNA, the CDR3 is TGTGCCAGTCAACATGCTAGCGGGTACCGGAATGAGCAGTTCTTC.

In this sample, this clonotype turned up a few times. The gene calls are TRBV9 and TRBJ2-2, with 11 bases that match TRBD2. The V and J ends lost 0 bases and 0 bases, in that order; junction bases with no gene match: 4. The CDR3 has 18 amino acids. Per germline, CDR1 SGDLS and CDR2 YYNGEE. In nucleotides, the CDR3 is TGTGCCAGCAGCGTAGAACTAGCGGGAGCGACGAACACCGGGGAGCTGTTTTTT. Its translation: CASSVELAGATNTGELFF.

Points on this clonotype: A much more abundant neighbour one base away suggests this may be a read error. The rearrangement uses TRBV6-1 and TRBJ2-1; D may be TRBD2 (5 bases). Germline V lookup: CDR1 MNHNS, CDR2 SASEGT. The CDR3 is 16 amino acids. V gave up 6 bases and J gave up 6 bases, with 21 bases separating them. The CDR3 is CASSATPEDFCNEQFF. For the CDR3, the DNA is TGTGCCAGCAGCGCGACCCCGGAGGATTTCTGCAATGAGCAGTTCTTC.

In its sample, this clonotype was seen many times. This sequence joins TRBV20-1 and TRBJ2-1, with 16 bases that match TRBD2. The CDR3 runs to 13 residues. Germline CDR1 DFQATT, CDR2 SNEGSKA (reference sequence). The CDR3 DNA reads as TGCAGGGGGACTAGCGGGAGGGGCAATGAGCAGTTCTTC. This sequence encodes CRGTSGRGNEQFF.

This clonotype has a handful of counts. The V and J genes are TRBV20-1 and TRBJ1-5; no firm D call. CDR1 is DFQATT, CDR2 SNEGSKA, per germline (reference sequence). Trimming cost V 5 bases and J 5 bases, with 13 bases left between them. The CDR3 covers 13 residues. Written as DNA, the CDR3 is TGCAGTGCTCAATTGACCGAAGATCAGCCCCAGCATTTT. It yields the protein CSAQLTEDQPQHF.

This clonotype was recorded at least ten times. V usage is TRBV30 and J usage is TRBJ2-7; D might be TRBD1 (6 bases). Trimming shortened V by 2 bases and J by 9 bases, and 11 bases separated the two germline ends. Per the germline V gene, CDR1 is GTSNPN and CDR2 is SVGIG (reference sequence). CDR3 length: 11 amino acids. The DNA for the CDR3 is TGTGCCTGGAGTCTTCAGACAGGGCAGTACTTC. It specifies CAWSLQTGQYF.

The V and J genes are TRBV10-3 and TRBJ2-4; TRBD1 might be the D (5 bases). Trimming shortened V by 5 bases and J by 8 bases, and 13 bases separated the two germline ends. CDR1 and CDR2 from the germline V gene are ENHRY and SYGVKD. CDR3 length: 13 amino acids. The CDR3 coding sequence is TGTGCCATCAGTCCCAGGGATCGGGACATTCAGTACTTC. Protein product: CAISPRDRDIQYF.

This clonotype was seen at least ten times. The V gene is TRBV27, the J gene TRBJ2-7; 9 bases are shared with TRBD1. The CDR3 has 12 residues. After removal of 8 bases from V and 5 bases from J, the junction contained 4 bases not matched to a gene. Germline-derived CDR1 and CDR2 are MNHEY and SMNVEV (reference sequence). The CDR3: CASWDRVNEQYF. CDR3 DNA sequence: TGTGCCAGCTGGGACAGGGTCAACGAGCAGTACTTC.

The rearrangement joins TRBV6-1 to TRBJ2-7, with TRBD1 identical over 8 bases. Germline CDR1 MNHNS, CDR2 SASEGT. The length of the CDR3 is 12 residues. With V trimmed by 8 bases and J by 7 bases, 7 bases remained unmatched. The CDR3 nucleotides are TGTGCCAGCCGGGACAGGTCTCGGGAGCAGTACTTC. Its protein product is CASRDRSREQYF.

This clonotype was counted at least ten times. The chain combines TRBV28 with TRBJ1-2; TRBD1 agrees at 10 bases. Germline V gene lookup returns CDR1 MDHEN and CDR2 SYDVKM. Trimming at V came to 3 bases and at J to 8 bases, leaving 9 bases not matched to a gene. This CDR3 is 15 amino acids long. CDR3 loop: CASSFPGTGAEGYTF. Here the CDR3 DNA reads TGTGCCAGCAGTTTCCCCGGGACAGGGGCGGAAGGCTACACCTTC.

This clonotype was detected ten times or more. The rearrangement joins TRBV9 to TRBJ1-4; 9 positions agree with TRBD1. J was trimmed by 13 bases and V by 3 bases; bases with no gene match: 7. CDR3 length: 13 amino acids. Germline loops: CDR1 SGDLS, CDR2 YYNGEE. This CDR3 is CASSGPGQGGLFF. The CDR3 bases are TGTGCCAGCAGCGGACCGGGACAGGGCGGACTGTTTTTT. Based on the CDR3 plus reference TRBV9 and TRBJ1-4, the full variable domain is DSGVTQTPKHLITATGQRVTLRCSPRSGDLSVYWYQQSLDQGLQFLIQYYNGEERAKGNILERFSAQQFPDLHSELNLSSLELGDSALYFCASSGPGQGGLFFGSGTQLSVL.

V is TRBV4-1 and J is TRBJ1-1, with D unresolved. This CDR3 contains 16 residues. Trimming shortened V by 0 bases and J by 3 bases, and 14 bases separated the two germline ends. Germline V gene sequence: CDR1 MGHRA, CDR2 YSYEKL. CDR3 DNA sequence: TGCGCCAGCAGCCAAGACTTCATCGGAATGTACACTGAAGCTTTCTTT. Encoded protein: CASSQDFIGMYTEAFF.

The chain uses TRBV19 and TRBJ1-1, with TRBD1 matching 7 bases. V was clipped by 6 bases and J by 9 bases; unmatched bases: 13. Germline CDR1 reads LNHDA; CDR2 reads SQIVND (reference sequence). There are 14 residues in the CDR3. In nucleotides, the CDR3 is TGTGCCAGTAGCCTCGGGACAGAGTACTTCAAAGCTTTCTTT. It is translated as CASSLGTEYFKAFF.

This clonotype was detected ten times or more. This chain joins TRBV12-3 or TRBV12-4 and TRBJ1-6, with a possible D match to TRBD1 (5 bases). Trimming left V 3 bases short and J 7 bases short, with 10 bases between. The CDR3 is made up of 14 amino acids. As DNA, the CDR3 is TGTGCCAGCAGTTTGGGCCGGGGGAATTCACCCCTCCACTTT. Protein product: CASSLGRGNSPLHF.

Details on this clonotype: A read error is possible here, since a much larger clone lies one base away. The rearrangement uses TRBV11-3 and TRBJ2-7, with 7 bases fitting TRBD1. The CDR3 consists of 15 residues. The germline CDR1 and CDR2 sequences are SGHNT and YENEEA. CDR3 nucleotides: TGTGCCAGCAGCTTTGGAACAGGGGTAGTCAACGAGCAGTGCTTC. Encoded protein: CASSFGTGVVNEQCF.

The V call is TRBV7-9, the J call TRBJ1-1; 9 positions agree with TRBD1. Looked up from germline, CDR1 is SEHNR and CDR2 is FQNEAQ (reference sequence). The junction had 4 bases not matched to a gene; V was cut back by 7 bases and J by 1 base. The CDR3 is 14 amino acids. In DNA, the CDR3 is TGTGCCAGCACGGACAGGGGCTGGAACACTGAAGCTTTCTTT. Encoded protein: CASTDRGWNTEAFF.

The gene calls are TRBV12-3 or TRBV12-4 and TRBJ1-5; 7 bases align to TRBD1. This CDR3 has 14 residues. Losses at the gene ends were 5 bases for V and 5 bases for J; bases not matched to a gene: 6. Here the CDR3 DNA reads TGTGCCAGCAGTACTCAGGGGGGGTATCAGCCCCAGCATTTT. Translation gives CASSTQGGYQPQHF.

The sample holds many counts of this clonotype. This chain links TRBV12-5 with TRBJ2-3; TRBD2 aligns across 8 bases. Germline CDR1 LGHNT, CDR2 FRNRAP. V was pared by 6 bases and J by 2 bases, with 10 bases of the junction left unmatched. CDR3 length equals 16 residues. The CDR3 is CASGYLAGGNTDTQYF. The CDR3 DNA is TGTGCTAGTGGATACCTCGCGGGAGGAAACACAGATACGCAGTATTTT.

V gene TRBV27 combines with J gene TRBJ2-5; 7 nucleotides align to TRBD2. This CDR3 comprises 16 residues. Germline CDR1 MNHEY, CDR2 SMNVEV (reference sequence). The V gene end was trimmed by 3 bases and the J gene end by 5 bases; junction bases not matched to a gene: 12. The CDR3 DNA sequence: TGTGCCAGCAGTTTTTTAGGGGTGGGGGAGGGGGAGACCCAGTACTTC. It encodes CASSFLGVGEGETQYF.

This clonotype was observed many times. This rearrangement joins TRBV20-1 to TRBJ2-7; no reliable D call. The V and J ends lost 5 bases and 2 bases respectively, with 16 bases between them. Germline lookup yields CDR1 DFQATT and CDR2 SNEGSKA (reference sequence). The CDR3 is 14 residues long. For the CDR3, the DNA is TGCAGTGCTCTCCTCGGCCGGGTTCCCTACGAGCAGTACTTC. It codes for CSALLGRVPYEQYF.

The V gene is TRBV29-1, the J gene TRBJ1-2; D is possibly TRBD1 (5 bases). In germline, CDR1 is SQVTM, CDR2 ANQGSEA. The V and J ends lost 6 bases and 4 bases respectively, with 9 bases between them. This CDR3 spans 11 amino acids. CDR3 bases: TGCAGCGTGGGACGGACCTATGGCTACACCTTC. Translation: CSVGRTYGYTF. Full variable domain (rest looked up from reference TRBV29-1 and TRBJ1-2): SAVISQKPSRDICQRGTSLTIQCQVDSQVTMMFWYRQQPGQSLTLIATANQGSEATYESGFVIDKFPISRPNLTFSTLTVSNMSPEDSSIYLCSVGRTYGYTFGSGTRLTVV.

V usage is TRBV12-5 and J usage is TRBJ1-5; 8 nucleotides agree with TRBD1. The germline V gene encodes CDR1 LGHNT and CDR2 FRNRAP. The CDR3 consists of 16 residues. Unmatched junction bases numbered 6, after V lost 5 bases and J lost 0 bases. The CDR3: CASGGTGLSSNQPQHF. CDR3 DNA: TGTGCTAGTGGTGGGACAGGACTGAGTAGCAATCAGCCCCAGCATTTT.

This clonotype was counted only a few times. The CDR3 loop reads CASSVDRGGIGELFF. In DNA form, the CDR3 reads TGTGCCAGCAGCGTAGATCGGGGGGGAATCGGGGAGCTGTTTTTT. V usage is TRBV9 and J usage is TRBJ2-2, with 8 bases aligning to TRBD2. The CDR3 length is 15 residues. CDR1 is SGDLS and CDR2 is YYNGEE in the germline V gene. V was pared by 0 bases and J by 7 bases, with 5 bases of the junction left unmatched.

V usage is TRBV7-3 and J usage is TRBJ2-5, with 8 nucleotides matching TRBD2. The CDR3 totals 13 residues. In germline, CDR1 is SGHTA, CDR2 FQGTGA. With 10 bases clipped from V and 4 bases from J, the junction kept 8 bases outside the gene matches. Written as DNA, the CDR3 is TGTGCCAACAGTTCCAGCGGGAGAGAGACCCAGTACTTC. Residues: CANSSSGRETQYF.